One sample yielded the 9 T cell receptor beta chains listed below, sequenced in a study of CD8 T cells in ankylosing spondylitis (dated by TCRdb to between 2016 and 2019). Overall results and qualifications from the work: Blood from ankylosing spondylitis patients appeared to be characterized by a TCR beta motif made up of seven or eight highly homologous amino acid variants.

The protocol used for the library was 5' RACE. Sequencing relied on an Illumina HiSeq 2500. Through fastp at Q25 and MiXCR, TCRdb rebuilt clones from the public reads, retaining in-frame beta chains. Entries that share a CDR3 protein sequence are merged under the most common genes and DNA. The sample table shows fewer than 400,000 distinct CDR3 sequences, and approximately 20% are seen once. The ten largest clones take up 16% of the sample. The antigens for these receptors are not known. The source material was blood, either unsorted or a sorted T cell fraction (not recorded which). The receptors come from a male donor with ankylosing spondylitis.

The V gene is TRBV5-1, the J gene TRBJ2-5; D is perhaps TRBD1 or TRBD2 (5 bases each). CDR3 length equals 15 residues. Germline values: CDR1 SGHRS, CDR2 YFSETQ. V lost 6 bases to trimming and J lost 3 bases, with 18 bases between them. The CDR3 region has the DNA TGCGCCAGCACCACCTCCGGGACCATAAAAGAGACCCAGTACTTC. Amino acid sequence: CASTTSGTIKETQYF.

The genes are TRBV20-1 and TRBJ2-1, with 8 bases fitting TRBD2. In germline, CDR1 is DFQATT, CDR2 SNEGSKA (reference sequence). There are 15 residues in the CDR3. Trimming at V came to 0 bases and at J to 6 bases, leaving 7 bases not matched to a gene. This CDR3 reads CSARDPGRGGNEQFF. The CDR3 region has the DNA TGCAGTGCTAGAGATCCCGGGAGGGGGGGCAATGAGCAGTTCTTC.

The chain carries TRBV29-1 and TRBJ2-1; tentatively, D is TRBD2 (6 bases). Germline-derived CDR1 and CDR2 are SQVTM and ANQGSEA. CDR3 length: 17 residues. Trimming removed 0 bases from V and 6 bases from J, with 21 bases in between. CDR3 in amino acids: CSVEDRQAWHGGNEQFF. For the CDR3, the DNA is TGCAGCGTTGAAGATCGGCAGGCCTGGCACGGGGGCAATGAGCAGTTCTTC.

This clonotype was seen just once. The chain is built from TRBV6-2 or TRBV6-3 and TRBJ2-5, with D tentatively TRBD1 (6 bases). Germline-derived CDR1 and CDR2 are MNHEY and SVGEGT. Trimming removed 6 bases from V and 5 bases from J, with 16 bases in between. The CDR3 has 14 residues. Here the CDR3 reads CASSYPDSRETQYF. CDR3 nucleotide sequence: TGTGCCAGCAGCTACCCGGACAGTCGGGAGACCCAGTACTTC.

This clonotype was counted at least ten times. V and J are TRBV20-1 and TRBJ2-1, with D unresolved. The CDR3 runs to 14 residues. Germline CDR1 is DFQATT and CDR2 is SNEGSKA (reference sequence). V lost 6 bases, J lost 0 bases, and 12 bases lay in between. The CDR3 here is CSAEYRSSYNEQFF. The CDR3 bases are TGCAGTGCCGAGTACCGTAGCTCCTACAATGAGCAGTTCTTC.

This clonotype was seen more than once but under ten times. The chain uses TRBV29-1 and TRBJ2-3; a weak D match, TRBD2 (6 bases). Germline V gene sequence: CDR1 SQVTM, CDR2 ANQGSEA. The CDR3 is 12 residues long. Trimming removed 5 bases at V and 5 bases at J, with 11 bases between. This CDR3 reads CSVQTGVDTQYF. As DNA, the CDR3 is TGCAGCGTTCAAACGGGAGTAGATACGCAGTATTTT.

This rearrangement joins TRBV28 to TRBJ2-4, with 8 bases identical to TRBD1. The CDR3 consists of 16 residues. CDR1 and CDR2 (germline): MDHEN, SYDVKM. Trimming at V came to 6 bases and at J to 2 bases, leaving 9 bases not matched to a gene. CDR3 residues: CASRQIGQGSKNIQYF. CDR3 DNA sequence: TGTGCCAGCAGACAAATAGGACAGGGCTCCAAAAACATTCAGTACTTC.

This clonotype came up a few times. The chain carries TRBV7-9 and TRBJ1-3; D ambiguous. Per the germline V gene, CDR1 is SEHNR and CDR2 is FQNEAQ (reference sequence). This CDR3 comprises 15 residues. Trimming pared 6 bases from V and 0 bases from J, leaving 12 bases between. CDR3 DNA: TGTGCCAGCAGTTCACTCTCTTACTCTGGAAACACCATATATTTT. This sequence encodes CASSSLSYSGNTIYF.

This clonotype was detected once. The J gene is TRBJ2-7, the V gene TRBV5-1; D is possibly TRBD2 (6 bases). Trimming took 4 bases from V and 3 from J, leaving 20 bases between them. Germline V CDR1 and CDR2: SGHRS, YFSETQ. CDR3 length: 16 amino acids. CDR3 in DNA: TGCGCCAGCAGCCTGGCAGTAAGCGGGCCTTTCTACGAGCAGTACTTC. Its translation is CASSLAVSGPFYEQYF.